This TCR beta chain was observed in a study of metastatic and nonmetastatic thyroid tumors. On the study more broadly: Thyroid patients, malignant and benign, had repertoires compared across blood and tumor or nodule tissue. Findings and caveats of the study: In blood and tumor, TCR beta diversity was reportedly significantly higher in malignant thyroid tumors than in benign nodules.

Original handling: Using the CDR3 differences seen across clinicopathological groups, the authors built a distant-metastasis classifier for papillary thyroid cancer, which was meant to discriminate distant-metastatic patients. TCRdb re-called clones via MiXCR from the PCR reads. The V and J calls, along with clone size, are taken from TCRdb and not from the paper's own processing. The data hold 30,000 to 35,000 clones, with about a fifth observed a single time. This clone was counted many times. The antigen remains unidentified. Each patient came to thyroid surgery without any prior treatment (of any kind). Sequencing used tumor tissue. The TCR was taken from a male donor with papillary thyroid cancer or a benign thyroid nodule (not recorded which). Some clones in this sample may be carry-over from other donors' samples.

The CDR3 here is CSARGYRGHEQYF. CDR3 nucleotides: TGCAGTGCTAGAGGGTACAGGGGCCACGAGCAGTACTTC. The rearrangement uses TRBV20-1 and TRBJ2-7; 7 nucleotides match TRBD1. The CDR3 runs to 13 residues. Trimming removed 1 base from V and 5 bases from J; junction bases left unmatched: 5. Germline CDR1 DFQATT, CDR2 SNEGSKA (reference sequence).